Listed here are 9 T cell receptor beta chains from one sample, sequenced in a study of blood T cell repertoires in COVID-19. The data were produced by immunoSEQ multiplex PCR, yet TCRdb's version contains in-frame clones alone and is incomplete. The sample consists of 430,000 or so clones, around 87% of them appearing once. Material: PBMCs or T cells enriched from blood (not recorded which). These receptors were taken from a woman in her thirties or forties who had recovered from COVID-19.

V is TRBV29-1 and J is TRBJ1-2; D uncertain. The CDR3 has 13 residues. With 3 bases removed from V and 3 bases from J, the gap between germline ends came to 11 bases. Per the germline V gene, CDR1 is SQVTM and CDR2 is ANQGSEA. The CDR3 sequence: CSVESDTYYGYTF. The CDR3 region has the DNA TGCAGCGTTGAGTCTGACACCTACTATGGCTACACCTTC.

The chain uses TRBV6-2 or TRBV6-3 and TRBJ1-2; 7 bases align to TRBD1. V trimming: 6 bases; J trimming: 3 bases; junction bases outside the gene matches: 7. The CDR3 totals 14 residues. Looked up from germline, CDR1 is MNHEY and CDR2 is SVGEGT. The CDR3 is CASSPDREDYGYTF. The CDR3 DNA reads as TGTGCCAGCAGCCCCGACAGGGAGGACTATGGCTACACCTTC.

This clone was recorded once. The rearrangement joins TRBV5-1 to TRBJ2-1; 10 bases are a match to TRBD2. The CDR3 has 16 amino acids. The germline V gene encodes CDR1 SGHRS and CDR2 YFSETQ. Trimming at V came to 0 bases and at J to 4 bases, leaving 4 bases not matched to a gene. The CDR3 protein is CASSLGGTSEYNEQFF. The CDR3 DNA follows: TGCGCCAGCAGCTTGGGGGGGACTAGCGAGTACAATGAGCAGTTCTTC.

J is TRBJ1-1 and V is TRBV2; 9 bases are shared with TRBD1. Looked up from germline, CDR1 is SNHLY and CDR2 is FYNNEI. This CDR3 region has 14 residues. Trimming at V came to 4 bases and at J to 7 bases, leaving 7 bases not matched to a gene. The CDR3 spells CASSAETGGIEAFF. DNA of the CDR3: TGTGCCAGCAGTGCTGAGACAGGGGGTATTGAAGCTTTCTTT.

The V call is TRBV3-1 (or the pseudogene TRBV3-2), the J call TRBJ2-7; possibly TRBD1 for D (6 bases). The CDR3 is made up of 16 amino acids. From germline, CDR1 is LGHDT and CDR2 YNNKEL (reference sequence). V was pared by 0 bases and J by 2 bases, with 14 bases between. The CDR3 DNA reads TGTGCCAGCAGCCAAGACCCAGGGGAAGGGGCCTACGAGCAGTACTTC. Translation gives CASSQDPGEGAYEQYF.

This chain joins TRBV6-1 and TRBJ2-7; TRBD1 matches at 8 bases. The V gene end was trimmed by 3 bases and the J gene end by 2 bases; junction bases not matched to a gene: 6. This CDR3 has 15 amino acids. The germline V gene has CDR1 MNHNS and CDR2 SASEGT. The CDR3 spells CASSDRQGATYEQYF. The CDR3 DNA follows: TGTGCCAGCAGTGATAGGCAGGGGGCTACCTACGAGCAGTACTTC.

This clone appeared once. The chain links TRBV4-3 to TRBJ2-7; TRBD1 aligns across 8 bases. J lost 0 bases, V lost 6 bases, and 7 bases had no gene match. Germline CDR1 and CDR2: LGHNA and YSLEER. This CDR3 region has 15 residues. DNA for the CDR3: TGCGCCAGCAGACCGGACAGGGTGGCCTCCTACGAGCAGTACTTC. It specifies CASRPDRVASYEQYF.

The rearrangement links TRBV14 to TRBJ1-1; D is perhaps TRBD1 (5 bases). The germline CDR1 and CDR2 sequences are SGHDN and FVKESK. CDR3 length equals 15 residues. The germline V and J ends were trimmed by 5 bases and 4 bases, with 17 bases remaining between them. In nucleotides, the CDR3 is TGTGCCAGCAGCAAAAAAGGGTCAGGGCCCACTGAAGCTTTCTTT. Encoded protein: CASSKKGSGPTEAFF.

V gene TRBV9 combines with J gene TRBJ2-2; D might be TRBD2 (6 bases). The germline V gene encodes CDR1 SGDLS and CDR2 YYNGEE. V was trimmed by 5 bases and J by 0 bases, leaving 17 bases between them. This CDR3 has 17 amino acids. The CDR3 protein is CASSALGSPANTGELFF. In DNA, the CDR3 is TGTGCCAGCAGTGCCCTCGGGAGCCCCGCGAACACCGGGGAGCTGTTTTTT.